This record concerns one T cell receptor (beta chain) sequence. Its target is unknown. This sample is part of a study of cytomegalovirus exposure and HLA in healthy donors. This CDR3 has 14 residues. Germline V gives CDR1 MDHEN, CDR2 SYDVKM. The V end was cut by 3 bases, the J end by 4 bases, with 9 bases between. In the PCR, 60 Vbeta and 13 Jbeta primers were used. This table comes from immunoSEQ multiplex PCR, and its TCRdb copy is limited to in-frame clones, with some not included. The top ten clones hold roughly 2.6% of a sample with over 95,000 clones, 82% of them seen once. General study findings and limits: Researchers counted about 150 TCR beta chains as cytomegalovirus-associated. An observed cluster of highly shared sequence variants was recorded as a likely sequencing artifact.

This clonotype was obtained from a woman under 30 in good health and CMV-seronegative. The rearrangement joins TRBV28 to TRBJ1-4; D may be TRBD1 (5 bases). Sequenced sample: PBMCs. CDR3 sequence (DNA): TGTGCCAGCAGTTTCCAAGGGGATAATGAAAAACTGTTTTTT. Translated, it gives CASSFQGDNEKLFF.